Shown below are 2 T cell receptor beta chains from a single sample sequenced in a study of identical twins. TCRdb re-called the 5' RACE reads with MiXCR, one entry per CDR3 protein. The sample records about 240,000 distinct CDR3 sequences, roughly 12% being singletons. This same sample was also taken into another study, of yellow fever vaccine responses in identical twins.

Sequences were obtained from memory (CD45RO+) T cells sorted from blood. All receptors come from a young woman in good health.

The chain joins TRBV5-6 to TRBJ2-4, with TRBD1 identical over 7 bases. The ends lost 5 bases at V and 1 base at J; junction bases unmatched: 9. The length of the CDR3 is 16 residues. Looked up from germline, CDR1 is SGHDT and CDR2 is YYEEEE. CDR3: CASRIWGRGAKNIQYF. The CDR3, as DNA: TGTGCCAGCAGAATTTGGGGCAGGGGGGCCAAAAACATTCAGTACTTC. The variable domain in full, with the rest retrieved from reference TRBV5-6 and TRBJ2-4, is DAGVTQSPTHLIKTRGQQVTLRCSPKSGHDTVSWYQQALGQGPQFIFQYYEEEERQRGNFPDRFSGHQFPNYSSELNVNALLLGDSALYLCASRIWGRGAKNIQYFGAGTRLSVL.

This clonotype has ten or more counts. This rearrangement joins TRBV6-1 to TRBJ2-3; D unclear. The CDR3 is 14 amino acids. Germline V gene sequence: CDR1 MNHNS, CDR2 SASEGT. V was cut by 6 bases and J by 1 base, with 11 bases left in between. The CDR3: CASRTTLGTDTQYF. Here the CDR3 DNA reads TGTGCCAGCAGGACCACGCTGGGCACAGATACGCAGTATTTT.